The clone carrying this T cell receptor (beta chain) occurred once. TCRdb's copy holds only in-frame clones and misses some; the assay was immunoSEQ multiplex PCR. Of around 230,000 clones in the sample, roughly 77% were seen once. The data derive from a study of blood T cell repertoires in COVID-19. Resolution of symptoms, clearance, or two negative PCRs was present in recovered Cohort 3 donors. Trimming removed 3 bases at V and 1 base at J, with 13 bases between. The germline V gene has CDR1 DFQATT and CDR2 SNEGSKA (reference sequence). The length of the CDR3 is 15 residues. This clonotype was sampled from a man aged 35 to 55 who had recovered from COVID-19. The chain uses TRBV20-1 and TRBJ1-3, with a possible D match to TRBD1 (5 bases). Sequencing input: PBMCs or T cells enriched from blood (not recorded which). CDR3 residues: CSASAGRKSGNTIYF. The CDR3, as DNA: TGCAGTGCTAGTGCAGGGCGAAAATCTGGAAACACCATATATTTT.